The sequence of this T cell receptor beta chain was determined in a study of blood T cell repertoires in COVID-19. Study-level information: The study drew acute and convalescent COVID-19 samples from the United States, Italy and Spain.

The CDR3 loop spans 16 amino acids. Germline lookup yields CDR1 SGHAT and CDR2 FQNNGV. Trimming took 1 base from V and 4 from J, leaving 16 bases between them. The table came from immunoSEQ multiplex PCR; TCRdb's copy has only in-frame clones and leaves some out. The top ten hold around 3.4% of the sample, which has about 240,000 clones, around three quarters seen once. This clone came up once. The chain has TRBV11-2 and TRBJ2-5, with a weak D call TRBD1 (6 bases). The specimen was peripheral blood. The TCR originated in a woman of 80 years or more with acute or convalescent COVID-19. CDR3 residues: CASSLVYTGRGETQYF. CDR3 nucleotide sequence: TGTGCCAGCAGCTTAGTCTACACAGGGAGAGGAGAGACCCAGTACTTC.